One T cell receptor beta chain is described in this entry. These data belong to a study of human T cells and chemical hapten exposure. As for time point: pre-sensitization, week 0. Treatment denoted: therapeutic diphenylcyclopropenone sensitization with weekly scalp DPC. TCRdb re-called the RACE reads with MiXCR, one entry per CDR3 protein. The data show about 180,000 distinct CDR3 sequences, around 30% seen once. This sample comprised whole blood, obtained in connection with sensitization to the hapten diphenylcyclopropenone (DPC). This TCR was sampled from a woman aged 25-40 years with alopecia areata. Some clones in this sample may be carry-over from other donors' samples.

The CDR3 loop is CASSLGLAGNEQFF. DNA for the CDR3: TGTGCCAGCTCACTGGGACTAGCGGGGAATGAGCAGTTCTTC. V and J are TRBV18 and TRBJ2-1; TRBD2 matches at 13 bases. V trimming: 4 bases; J trimming: 7 bases; junction bases outside the gene matches: 1. CDR3 length: 14 residues. Per the germline V gene, CDR1 is KGHSH and CDR2 is LQKENI.